The rows below give T cell receptor beta chains drawn from one sample of a study of T cells in Graves' hyperthyroidism and ophthalmopathy. TCRdb reprocessed the multiplex PCR reads via MiXCR and lists one record per CDR3 protein. The table lists roughly 98,000 distinct CDR3 sequences, approximately 39% of them singletons, with approximately 10% in the top ten. The source material was peripheral blood or thyroid tissue (not recorded which). These receptors were collected from a woman in her thirties with Graves' hyperthyroidism. CDR3s include the opening cysteine and the closing phenylalanine or tryptophan. Fields, in order: V gene, J gene, CDR3 length, CDR3 protein.

TRBV6-6	TRBJ2-5	14	CASRTWGEKETQYF
TRBV12-3/TRBV12-4	TRBJ1-2	13	CASSLQPLYGYTF
TRBV2	TRBJ2-7	12	CAGGLERYEQYF
TRBV20-1	TRBJ2-5	14	CSAPTGTGQETQYF
TRBV6-5	TRBJ1-6	15	CASSYREVSNSPLHF
TRBV4-1	TRBJ1-3	16	CASSRDWDAGTDTIYF
TRBV20-1	TRBJ1-6	15	CSARPGVNYNSPLHF
TRBV6-6	TRBJ1-5	13	CASIDSLNQPQHF
TRBV28	TRBJ2-2	15	CASGSDPTNTGELFF
TRBV6-5	TRBJ1-3	16	CASSDWSRGTGNTIYF
TRBV7-8	TRBJ2-7	10	CASRLAEQYF
TRBV12-3/TRBV12-4	TRBJ1-5	13	CASSLHRGEPQHF
TRBV9	TRBJ1-4	15	CASSVYGQGGEKLFF
TRBV29-1	TRBJ1-1	13	CSAAGQGNTEASF
TRBV24-1	TRBJ2-2	17	CATSDWTGTSRVGELFF
TRBV25-1	TRBJ2-2	15	CASADAGPNTGELFF
TRBV6-5	TRBJ2-2	12	CASSYFSGELFF
TRBV24-1	TRBJ2-2	15	CATSDPTRGTGELFF
TRBV7-3	TRBJ2-5	15	CASSPGLAAQETQYF
TRBV20-1	TRBJ1-5	11	CSARGGMAQHF
TRBV15	TRBJ1-5	17	CATSSLAGTGVRQPQHF
TRBV7-2	TRBJ2-5	15	CASSLPSGLRETQYF